This TCR beta chain appears in the sequencing data of a study of blood T cell repertoires in COVID-19. Study-level information: Samples taken during acute and convalescent COVID-19 were collected in the United States, Italy and Spain.

The method was immunoSEQ multiplex PCR; TCRdb's version includes in-frame clones alone and lacks a portion of them. The sample includes 150,000 to 200,000 clones, approximately 85% of them seen just once. Per germline, CDR1 ENHRY and CDR2 SYGVKD. Trimming shortened V by 11 bases and J by 0 bases, and 14 bases separated the two germline ends. The CDR3 runs to 14 residues. The chain uses TRBV10-3 and TRBJ1-5; perhaps TRBD1 as D (6 bases). This sequence was found in a woman in her fifties or sixties with COVID-19, enrolled during active disease. Sequencing was done on a sample of peripheral blood. The chain's CDR3 is CAVSQGSSNQPQHF. CDR3 coding DNA: TGTGCCGTCTCACAGGGAAGTAGCAATCAGCCCCAGCATTTT.